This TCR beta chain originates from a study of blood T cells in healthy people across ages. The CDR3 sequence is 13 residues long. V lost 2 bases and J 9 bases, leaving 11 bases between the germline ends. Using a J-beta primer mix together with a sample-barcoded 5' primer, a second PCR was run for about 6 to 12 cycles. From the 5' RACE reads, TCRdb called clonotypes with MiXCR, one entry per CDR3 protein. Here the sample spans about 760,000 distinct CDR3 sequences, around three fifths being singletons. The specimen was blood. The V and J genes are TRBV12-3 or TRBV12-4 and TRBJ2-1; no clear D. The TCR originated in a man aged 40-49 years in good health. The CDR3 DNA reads TGTGCCAGCAGTTTAATGGTAGCTGCTGAGCAGTTCTTC. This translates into CASSLMVAAEQFF.